This TCR beta chain was identified in a study of cytomegalovirus exposure and HLA in healthy donors. Overall study findings and caveats: It was reported that the classifier diagnosed cytomegalovirus status with high specificity and sensitivity in both the original and validation cohorts.

A note on this clone: Its antigen remains unidentified.

TCRdb's table, derived via immunoSEQ multiplex PCR, lists solely in-frame clones and lacks some. The data contain 65,000 to 70,000 clones, 91% of them seen just once; the ten biggest clones take up just over 3%. This receptor was taken from a man between 18 and 29 years old in good health and CMV-seronegative. Sequencing was performed on PBMCs.

The DNA of the CDR3 is TGCGCCAGCAGCCAAGTACCGGGACACAGGGGCAACCACGAGCAGTACTTC. Its translation: CASSQVPGHRGNHEQYF. The V gene is TRBV4-3, the J gene TRBJ2-7; 7 bases match TRBD1. CDR1 and CDR2 (germline): LGHNA, YSLEER. V lost 1 base, J lost 5 bases, and 14 bases stayed unmatched. The CDR3 totals 17 residues.